This passage covers 26 T cell receptor beta chains from one sample sequenced in a study of radiation and T cells in renal cell carcinoma (dated by TCRdb to 2018 to 2021). Libraries were made using the immunoSEQ multiplex PCR assay. The table was pulled from immuneACCESS by TCRdb, which kept in-frame rearrangements only. Such tables lose some clones; where checked, under half of the loss comes from unresolved V genes, and the rest has no known cause. Across this sample there are fewer than 200,000 clones, with about 88% seen only once. The biggest ten clones account for approximately 11% of the sample. The sample's time point label is to be understood as: blood 4 weeks post-SBRT, at nephrectomy. The sample's treatment or condition label is to be understood as: 15 Gy SBRT to primary tumor, nephrectomy 4 weeks later. This sample comprised blood, obtained from a patient whose treatment included radiotherapy and nephrectomy. These receptors came from a woman aged 45-60 years with renal cell carcinoma.

The CDR3 spells CASSLGGAGETQYF. The CDR3 region has the DNA TGTGCCAGCAGCCTCGGGGGGGCCGGAGAGACCCAGTACTTC. V and J are TRBV7-2 and TRBJ2-5; the match to TRBD2 covers 8 bases. Germline V gene sequence: CDR1 SGHTA, CDR2 FQGNSA. Trimming removed 5 bases from V and 4 bases from J; junction bases left unmatched: 6. The CDR3 extends over 14 amino acids.

The chain combines TRBV10-2 with TRBJ2-2; the D gene is possibly TRBD1 (6 bases). The CDR3 covers 14 residues. V dropped 7 bases and J dropped 3 bases, with 12 bases sitting between them. CDR1 and CDR2 (germline): WSHSY, SAAADI. This CDR3 reads CASIPRTDTGELFF. The CDR3 DNA is TGCGCCAGCATTCCACGGACAGACACCGGGGAGCTGTTTTTT.

This sequence joins TRBV5-4 and TRBJ2-1; 10 bases map to TRBD1. Germline loops: CDR1 SGHNT, CDR2 YYREEE (reference sequence). The ends lost 3 bases at V and 2 bases at J; junction bases unmatched: 5. This CDR3 region has 16 residues. CDR3 DNA sequence: TGTGCCAGCAGCTCGGCAGGACAGGGGGCCTACAATGAGCAGTTCTTC. It encodes CASSSAGQGAYNEQFF.

Comments on this clone: One junction end does not reproduce the germline sequence, and a read error may be involved. The chain links TRBV7-7 to TRBJ2-5; no definite D call. Germline CDR1 reads SSHAT; CDR2 reads FNYEAQ (reference sequence). The CDR3 is made up of 16 amino acids. This chain's CDR3 is CASSLRPWAVKETQYF. DNA for the CDR3: TGTGCTAGCAGTCTTCGACCCTGGGCCGTCAAAGAGACCCAGTACTTC.

The chain is built from TRBV7-2 and TRBJ1-5, with unresolved D. Germline CDR1 and CDR2: SGHTA and FQGNSA. The CDR3 contains 12 residues. V was trimmed by 5 bases and J by 10 bases, leaving 12 bases between them. The DNA for the CDR3 is TGTGCCAGCAGCAGGGTATCAGGCCCCCAGCATTTT. Translating gives CASSRVSGPQHF. The variable domain in full, completed from reference TRBV7-2 and TRBJ1-5, reads GAGVSQSPSNKVTEKGKDVELRCDPISGHTALYWYRQSLGQGLEFLIYFQGNSAPDKSGLPSDRFSAERTGGSVSTLTIQRTQQEDSAVYLCASSRVSGPQHFGDGTRLSIL.

This sequence joins TRBV7-8 and TRBJ2-5, with D uncertain. Trimming removed 3 bases at V and 5 bases at J, with 16 bases between. The CDR3 sequence is 15 residues long. Germline CDR1 is SGHVS and CDR2 is FQNEAQ. Written as DNA, the CDR3 is TGTGCCAGCAGCTTGCAGACCACAAGGTTGGAGACCCAGTACTTC. Its protein product is CASSLQTTRLETQYF.

This chain uses TRBV6-1 with TRBJ1-3; D possibly corresponds to TRBD1 (5 bases). The V and J ends lost 1 base and 4 bases respectively, with 17 bases between them. CDR1 and CDR2 from the germline V gene are MNHNS and SASEGT. This CDR3 contains 17 residues. CDR3 nucleotide sequence: TGTGCCAGCAGTGAAGGGCCAGGGAGAGGGAAGGGAAACACCATATATTTT. Translation gives CASSEGPGRGKGNTIYF.

The chain links TRBV16 to TRBJ2-7; TRBD1 agrees at 8 bases. Germline V CDR1 and CDR2: KGHSY, FQNENV. This CDR3 has 15 amino acids. The V segment lost 4 bases and the J segment 2 bases; nucleotides outside the gene matches: 7. The CDR3 reads CASSRHGQGAYEQYF. CDR3 coding DNA: TGTGCCAGCAGCCGCCATGGACAGGGTGCCTACGAGCAGTACTTC.

The rearrangement joins TRBV6-6 to TRBJ2-7, with 13 nucleotides matching TRBD2. This CDR3 has 14 amino acids. V shed 4 bases, J shed 3 bases, and the junction held 0 bases outside the gene matches. Germline loops: CDR1 MNHNY, CDR2 SVGAGI (reference sequence). In DNA, the CDR3 is TGTGCCAGCAGTTGGACTAGCGGGGGCTACGAGCAGTACTTC. Translation: CASSWTSGGYEQYF.

J is TRBJ2-1 and V is TRBV19; maybe TRBD1 (6 bases). Germline CDR1 is LNHDA and CDR2 is SQIVND (reference sequence). CDR3 size: 14 residues. V was shortened by 2 bases and J by 6 bases, with 11 bases between the two germline ends. CDR3 region: CASSIQGSRNEQFF. CDR3 DNA sequence: TGTGCCAGTAGTATACAGGGGAGTCGCAATGAGCAGTTCTTC.

DNA for the CDR3: TGCGCCAGCAGCCAAGAGGCGTATGGCTACACCTTC. Translated, it gives CASSQEAYGYTF. The chain combines TRBV4-1 with TRBJ1-2; D gene uncertain. The length of the CDR3 is 12 residues. V was cut by 0 bases and J by 5 bases, with 4 bases left in between. Looked up from germline, CDR1 is MGHRA and CDR2 is YSYEKL.

CDR3: CASSRNRAGTGELFF. The CDR3 DNA reads as TGTGCCAGCAGCAGAAACAGGGCGGGCACCGGGGAGCTGTTTTTT. The rearrangement links TRBV6-5 to TRBJ2-2, with TRBD1 as a possible D gene (6 bases). CDR3 length: 15 residues. V shed 6 bases and J shed 4 bases, with 15 bases lying between them. CDR1 is MNHEY and CDR2 is SVGAGI in the germline V gene.

The rearrangement uses TRBV7-6 and TRBJ2-6; unclear D gene. V was cut by 2 bases and J by 3 bases, with 8 bases left in between. The CDR3 has 15 amino acids. Germline V gene data show CDR1 as SGHVS and CDR2 as FNYEAQ. The CDR3 coding sequence is TGTGCCAGCAGCTTAAGACCGCTTGGGGCCAACGTCCTGACTTTC. It specifies CASSLRPLGANVLTF.

The V and J genes are TRBV21-1 and TRBJ2-3; the table's D call, TRBD2, was not checked against the DNA. TRBV21-1 is flagged as a pseudogene. The CDR3 contains 16 residues. In DNA form, the CDR3 reads TGTGCCAGCAGCAAACTCGGGGGGCGGCAAGTAGATACGCAGTATTTT. Translation: CASSKLGGRQVDTQYF.

This chain joins TRBV19 and TRBJ2-5; D may be TRBD1 (5 bases). The CDR3 loop spans 12 amino acids. Germline V gives CDR1 LNHDA, CDR2 SQIVND (reference sequence). The V end was cut by 3 bases, the J end by 4 bases, with 6 bases between. CDR3 bases: TGTGCCAGTAGTATCACAGGAGAGACCCAGTACTTC. Residues: CASSITGETQYF.

The V call is TRBV27, the J call TRBJ1-1; 10 positions agree with TRBD1. CDR3 length: 18 amino acids. The V segment lost 6 bases and the J segment 0 bases; nucleotides outside the gene matches: 13. Germline V gene sequence: CDR1 MNHEY, CDR2 SMNVEV (reference sequence). The CDR3 spells CASSELGTGATMNTEAFF. Written as DNA, the CDR3 is TGTGCCAGCAGCGAGTTAGGGACAGGGGCGACTATGAACACTGAAGCTTTCTTT.

This chain's CDR3 is CASSRGGPGHYNEQFF. CDR3 coding DNA: TGTGCCAGCAGCCGCGGGGGGCCAGGGCACTACAATGAGCAGTTCTTC. V usage is TRBV14 and J usage is TRBJ2-1; 8 nucleotides align to TRBD2. Per germline, CDR1 SGHDN and CDR2 FVKESK. The CDR3 sequence is 16 residues long. Unmatched junction bases numbered 8, after V lost 4 bases and J lost 3 bases.

CDR3 DNA: TGCAGCGGGGTGACAGGGGGGAGCACTGAAGCTTTCTTT. Translating it yields CSGVTGGSTEAFF. The chain uses TRBV29-1 and TRBJ1-1, with 9 bases matching TRBD1. Germline CDR1 reads SQVTM; CDR2 reads ANQGSEA. J was trimmed by 4 bases and V by 7 bases; bases with no gene match: 7. This CDR3 has 13 amino acids. The complete variable domain, with remaining parts taken from reference TRBV29-1 and TRBJ1-1, reads SAVISQKPSRDICQRGTSLTIQCQVDSQVTMMFWYRQQPGQSLTLIATANQGSEATYESGFVIDKFPISRPNLTFSTLTVSNMSPEDSSIYLCSGVTGGSTEAFFGQGTRLTVV.

The chain employs TRBV7-9 and TRBJ1-1, with 7 nucleotides matching TRBD1. This CDR3 has 14 residues. Trimming at V came to 5 bases and at J to 4 bases, leaving 7 bases not matched to a gene. Germline-derived CDR1 and CDR2 are SEHNR and FQNEAQ (reference sequence). CDR3: CASSLKAGGTEAFF. CDR3 bases: TGTGCCAGCAGCCTAAAAGCAGGGGGCACTGAAGCTTTCTTT.

This clone is a singleton in its sample. V usage is TRBV29-1 and J usage is TRBJ1-2; the D gene is possibly TRBD1 (6 bases). The CDR3 totals 13 residues. Germline V gene lookup returns CDR1 SQVTM and CDR2 ANQGSEA. Trimming stripped 2 bases from V and 6 bases from J, with 13 bases between. CDR3 in amino acids: CSVESEGVHGYTF. CDR3 sequence (DNA): TGCAGCGTTGAAAGTGAGGGGGTCCATGGCTACACCTTC.

The V call is TRBV15, the J call TRBJ1-4; D is unclear. The germline CDR1 and CDR2 sequences are LNHNV and YYDKDF (reference sequence). There are 17 residues in the CDR3. Trimming cost V 0 bases and J 8 bases, with 19 bases left between them. Here the CDR3 reads CATSRDISSRAGEKLFF. Written as DNA, the CDR3 is TGTGCCACCAGCAGAGATATTTCGTCGAGGGCTGGGGAAAAACTGTTTTTT.

This rearrangement joins TRBV5-1 to TRBJ2-1, with TRBD2 matching 7 bases. CDR3 length equals 16 residues. Germline lookup yields CDR1 SGHRS and CDR2 YFSETQ. V was clipped by 4 bases and J by 4 bases; unmatched bases: 11. CDR3 DNA: TGCGCCAGCAGCCCCAGCCGGGACTACCTTTACAATGAGCAGTTCTTC. It encodes CASSPSRDYLYNEQFF.

The chain recombines TRBV9 with TRBJ2-1, with TRBD2 identical over 7 bases. V lost 1 base and J lost 5; bases outside the gene matches: 3. The CDR3 loop spans 14 amino acids. CDR1 is SGDLS, CDR2 YYNGEE, per germline. For the CDR3, the DNA is TGTGCCAGCAGCGTATTTCGGGGGGACAATGAGCAGTTCTTC. Amino acids: CASSVFRGDNEQFF.

The chain has TRBV2 and TRBJ2-1; no firm D call. Germline CDR1 reads SNHLY; CDR2 reads FYNNEI. This CDR3 has 12 amino acids. V was trimmed by 8 bases and J by 10 bases, leaving 15 bases between them. The CDR3 DNA sequence: TGTGCCAGCGGATTTCCTCCCGGAGAGCAGTTCTTC. This sequence encodes CASGFPPGEQFF.

The V gene is TRBV18, the J gene TRBJ1-2; TRBD1 aligns across 12 bases. The CDR3 is 16 residues long. V was pared by 2 bases and J by 3 bases, with 4 bases of the junction left unmatched. CDR1 KGHSH and CDR2 LQKENI come from the germline V gene. The CDR3 spells CASSPAGTGGDYGYTF. In nucleotides, the CDR3 is TGTGCCAGCTCACCAGCCGGGACAGGGGGCGACTATGGCTACACCTTC.

The rearrangement joins TRBV6-5 to TRBJ1-1; maybe TRBD1 (5 bases). The CDR3 has 12 amino acids. Trimming removed 5 bases at V and 13 bases at J, with 17 bases between. From germline, CDR1 is MNHEY and CDR2 SVGAGI. CDR3 DNA: TGTGCCAGCAGTGGGGCCGGACACGACATTTTCTTT. This gives the protein CASSGAGHDIFF.